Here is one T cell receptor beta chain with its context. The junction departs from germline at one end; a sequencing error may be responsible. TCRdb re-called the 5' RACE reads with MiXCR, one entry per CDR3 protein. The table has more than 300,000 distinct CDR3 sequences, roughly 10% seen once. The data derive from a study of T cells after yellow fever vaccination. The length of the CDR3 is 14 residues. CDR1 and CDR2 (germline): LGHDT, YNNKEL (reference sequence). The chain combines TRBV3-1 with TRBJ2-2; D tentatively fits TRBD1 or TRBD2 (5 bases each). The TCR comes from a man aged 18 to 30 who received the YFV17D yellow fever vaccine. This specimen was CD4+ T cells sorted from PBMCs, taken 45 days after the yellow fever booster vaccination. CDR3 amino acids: CASSRDLNTVELFF. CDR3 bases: TGTGCCAGCAGCCGGGACCTGAACACCGTGGAGCTGTTTTTT.